This passage covers 25 T cell receptor beta chains from one sample sequenced in a study of CD8 T cells in ankylosing spondylitis. These receptors lack a known antigen. Study-level points and caveats: A motif of 7 to 9 highly homologous TCR beta variants was seen as apparently characteristic of ankylosing spondylitis blood.

TCRdb reprocessed the 5' RACE reads with MiXCR, giving one entry per CDR3 protein. The sample has about 210,000 distinct CDR3 sequences; more than 5.5% are singletons. Sequenced: blood, either unsorted or a sorted T cell fraction (not recorded which). The source is a male donor with ankylosing spondylitis.

This clonotype occurred a few times. The CDR3 coding sequence is TGCGCCAGCAGCCAAGATTCACGAGCCTTTGAAGCTTTCTTT. Protein sequence: CASSQDSRAFEAFF. This chain connects TRBV4-3 to TRBJ1-1; no clear D. Trimming took off 0 bases at V and 7 bases at J, with 12 bases between the two ends. CDR1 and CDR2 from the germline V gene are LGHNA and YSLEER. CDR3 size: 14 residues.

J is TRBJ2-1 and V is TRBV12-3 or TRBV12-4; no clear D gene. Trimming removed 6 bases at V and 6 bases at J, with 12 bases between. The CDR3 covers 13 residues. The CDR3 reads CASSRPVSNEQFF. In DNA, the CDR3 is TGTGCCAGCAGCCGACCGGTGAGCAATGAGCAGTTCTTC.

In its sample, this clonotype was seen many times. The J gene is TRBJ2-3, the V gene TRBV4-3; D unclear. CDR1 LGHNA and CDR2 YSLEER come from the germline V gene. Deletions cut 0 bases from V and 6 bases from J, with 10 bases between. There are 14 residues in the CDR3. The CDR3 here is CASSQDPRPDTQYF. The CDR3 DNA follows: TGCGCCAGCAGCCAAGATCCTAGACCGGATACGCAGTATTTT.

This clonotype was counted at least ten times. The chain uses TRBV4-1 and TRBJ2-1, with 7 bases aligning to TRBD2. With 4 bases clipped from V and 9 bases from J, the junction kept 15 bases outside the gene matches. Per the germline V gene, CDR1 is MGHRA and CDR2 is YSYEKL. The CDR3 covers 16 residues. The CDR3 sequence: CASSPVSGRDGVEQFF. The CDR3 DNA reads as TGCGCCAGCAGCCCTGTTAGTGGGAGGGACGGTGTTGAGCAGTTCTTC.

Worth noting for this clonotype: A much more abundant neighbour one base away suggests this may be a read error. This rearrangement joins TRBV3-1 to TRBJ1-4, with unresolved D. The V gene's germline CDR1 is LGHDT and CDR2 YNNKEL (reference sequence). The CDR3 loop spans 14 amino acids. DNA for the CDR3: TGTGCCAGCAGCCAAATTTTCCAAAATGGAAAACTGTTTTTT. Residues: CASSQIFQNGKLFF.

This clonotype came up a few times. This chain links TRBV7-9 with TRBJ1-3, with 8 positions matching TRBD1. The CDR3 sequence is 16 residues long. V lost 4 bases, J lost 0 bases, and 5 bases stayed unmatched. Germline values: CDR1 SEHNR, CDR2 FQNEAQ (reference sequence). The CDR3 DNA reads as TGTGCCAGCAGCTCGATGGACAGGGACTCTGGAAACACCATATATTTT. This codes for CASSSMDRDSGNTIYF.

This clonotype was found many times. The J gene is TRBJ2-3, the V gene TRBV28; 11 bases are a match to TRBD1. The CDR3 loop spans 17 amino acids. The junction had 9 bases not matched to a gene; V was cut back by 4 bases and J by 3 bases. Per germline, CDR1 MDHEN and CDR2 SYDVKM. DNA of the CDR3: TGTGCCAGCAGTTCTTTGGTTGGGGACAGGGGGACAGATACGCAGTATTTT. Its protein product is CASSSLVGDRGTDTQYF.

In its sample, this clonotype was seen many times. The chain employs TRBV7-8 and TRBJ2-5; 8 bases are shared with TRBD1. The CDR3 has 15 residues. V lost 5 bases and J lost 4; bases outside the gene matches: 9. Germline values: CDR1 SGHVS, CDR2 FQNEAQ. Here the CDR3 reads CASSVHRGVVETQYF. The CDR3 DNA reads TGTGCCAGCAGCGTCCACAGGGGGGTCGTAGAGACCCAGTACTTC.

This clonotype was seen ten or more times. The chain employs TRBV4-1 and TRBJ2-3; 7 bases map to TRBD2. Per the germline V gene, CDR1 is MGHRA and CDR2 is YSYEKL. The CDR3 runs 14 residues. Trimming at V came to 4 bases and at J to 0 bases, leaving 1 base not matched to a gene. DNA of the CDR3: TGCGCCAGCAGCCGGGGAGGGAGCACAGATACGCAGTATTTT. It specifies CASSRGGSTDTQYF.

In this sample, this clonotype turned up many times. V gene TRBV12-3 or TRBV12-4 combines with J gene TRBJ2-4; D unclear. The V end lost 8 bases, the J end lost 4 bases, and 18 bases lay between the germline ends. This CDR3 has 15 residues. CDR3: CASSPSPIRKNIQYF. The DNA of the CDR3 is TGTGCCAGCTCCCCAAGCCCCATTAGGAAAAACATTCAGTACTTC.

This clonotype was seen at least ten times. The genes are TRBV2 and TRBJ2-7, with 8 bases fitting TRBD2. Germline CDR1 reads SNHLY; CDR2 reads FYNNEI. Trimming removed 7 bases from V and 3 bases from J; junction bases left unmatched: 8. CDR3 length: 14 residues. CDR3 nucleotides: TGTGCCAGCACAGGACTAGCCCAAAACTACGAGCAGTACTTC. This encodes CASTGLAQNYEQYF.

The rearrangement uses TRBV4-3 and TRBJ1-2; a possible D gene is TRBD1 (6 bases). Deletions cut 1 base from V and 3 bases from J, with 12 bases between. There are 15 residues in the CDR3. Germline V gene sequence: CDR1 LGHNA, CDR2 YSLEER. The CDR3 sequence is CASSQGLGAYYGYTF. In DNA form, the CDR3 reads TGCGCCAGCAGCCAAGGGCTGGGGGCGTACTATGGCTACACCTTC.

V and J are TRBV7-9 and TRBJ2-1; 12 bases line up with TRBD2. Germline CDR1 is SEHNR and CDR2 is FQNEAQ (reference sequence). The V and J ends lost 4 bases and 4 bases, in that order; junction bases with no gene match: 5. This CDR3 region has 16 residues. The CDR3 DNA reads TGTGCCAGCAGCTCCGTGACTAGCGGGAGATACAATGAGCAGTTCTTC. Its protein product is CASSSVTSGRYNEQFF. The full variable domain, rest sourced from reference TRBV7-9 and TRBJ2-1, is DTGVSQNPRHKITKRGQNVTFRCDPISEHNRLYWYRQTLGQGPEFLTYFQNEAQLEKSRLLSDRFSAERPKGSFSTLEIQRTEQGDSAMYLCASSSVTSGRYNEQFFGPGTRLTVL.

This clonotype has at least ten counts. This rearrangement joins TRBV10-3 to TRBJ1-2; D call uncertain. V shed 0 bases and J shed 8 bases, with 13 bases lying between them. Per the germline V gene, CDR1 is ENHRY and CDR2 is SYGVKD. CDR3 length: 14 residues. This CDR3 reads CAISESGSGSGYTF. In DNA, the CDR3 is TGTGCCATCAGTGAGTCTGGATCGGGAAGCGGCTACACCTTC.

This clonotype was seen at least ten times. The V and J genes are TRBV28 and TRBJ1-2; D unclear. Germline assignment: CDR1 MDHEN and CDR2 SYDVKM. This CDR3 is 13 amino acids long. Trimming removed 5 bases from V and 4 bases from J, with 11 bases in between. The CDR3: CASSPRVGYGYTF. CDR3 in DNA: TGTGCCAGCAGTCCCCGAGTTGGCTATGGCTACACCTTC.

Many counts were recorded for this clonotype. V is TRBV19 and J is TRBJ2-5; D call uncertain. V lost 3 bases, J lost 3 bases, and 8 bases lay in between. This CDR3 contains 13 residues. CDR1 and CDR2 from the germline V gene are LNHDA and SQIVND (reference sequence). Written as DNA, the CDR3 is TGTGCCAGTAGTATGGATCTGGAAGAGACCCAGTACTTC. Protein product: CASSMDLEETQYF. Based on the CDR3 plus reference TRBV19 and TRBJ2-5, the full variable domain is DGGITQSPKYLFRKEGQNVTLSCEQNLNHDAMYWYRQDPGQGLRLIYYSQIVNDFQKGDIAEGYSVSREKKESFPLTVTSAQKNPTAFYLCASSMDLEETQYFGPGTRLLVL.

The V and J genes are TRBV19 and TRBJ1-1; D ambiguous. The germline gives CDR1 LNHDA, CDR2 SQIVND (reference sequence). V lost 5 bases to trimming and J lost 1 base, with 11 bases between them. CDR3 length: 14 amino acids. CDR3 nucleotides: TGTGCCAGTAGTGAGATCGACAAGAACACTGAAGCTTTCTTT. It yields the protein CASSEIDKNTEAFF.

This clonotype was seen repeatedly, ten times or more. The chain is built from TRBV28 and TRBJ2-7; 11 bases are a match to TRBD1. The V segment lost 6 bases and the J segment 3 bases; nucleotides outside the gene matches: 7. The length of the CDR3 is 15 residues. Germline V lookup: CDR1 MDHEN, CDR2 SYDVKM. CDR3 loop: CASRKDRGRFYEQYF. CDR3 sequence (DNA): TGTGCCAGCAGAAAGGACAGGGGGCGGTTCTACGAGCAGTACTTC.

This clonotype was detected many times. The J gene is TRBJ2-4, the V gene TRBV4-3, with a weak D call TRBD2 (7 bases). V dropped 4 bases and J dropped 0 bases, with 16 bases sitting between them. The CDR3 runs 17 residues. Germline-derived CDR1 and CDR2 are LGHNA and YSLEER. The DNA for the CDR3 is TGCGCCAGCAGCCCAACTAGGCGGGGGCTAGCCAAAAACATTCAGTACTTC. Its protein product is CASSPTRRGLAKNIQYF.

The rearrangement joins TRBV12-3 or TRBV12-4 to TRBJ1-5; D may be TRBD1 (5 bases). The CDR3 runs to 14 residues. V lost 3 bases, J lost 3 bases, and 9 bases lay in between. In DNA form, the CDR3 reads TGTGCCAGCAGTTTTGGGGGTTTCAATCAGCCCCAGCATTTT. Its protein product is CASSFGGFNQPQHF.

The chain uses TRBV12-3 or TRBV12-4 and TRBJ1-1; weak D call: TRBD1 (5 bases). This CDR3 is built from 13 residues. The V end lost 6 bases, the J end lost 5 bases, and 13 bases lay between the germline ends. CDR3 coding DNA: TGTGCCAGCAGCTTCGGGGGGGTGACTGAAGCTTTCTTT. Protein: CASSFGGVTEAFF.

This clonotype was detected ten times or more. V usage is TRBV7-9 and J usage is TRBJ1-2; 8 bases are a match to TRBD1. Trimming removed 5 bases from V and 7 bases from J; junction bases left unmatched: 9. In germline, CDR1 is SEHNR, CDR2 FQNEAQ (reference sequence). This CDR3 is 14 amino acids long. CDR3 nucleotides: TGTGCCAGCAGCCCGGGGACAGGACCTGTTGGCTACACCTTC. The encoded protein is CASSPGTGPVGYTF.

This clonotype was picked up many times. The CDR3 nucleotides read TGCAGCGTTCTGGCTAGCGAGAGATACAATGAGCAGTTCTTC. It specifies CSVLASERYNEQFF. The V call is TRBV29-1, the J call TRBJ2-1, with D perhaps matching TRBD2 (6 bases). V lost 5 bases, J lost 4 bases, and 15 bases lay in between. Germline values: CDR1 SQVTM, CDR2 ANQGSEA. There are 14 residues in the CDR3.

Ten or more counts support this clonotype. The chain couples TRBV9 to TRBJ2-5; 12 nucleotides agree with TRBD2. Germline lookup yields CDR1 SGDLS and CDR2 YYNGEE. The length of the CDR3 is 17 residues. V lost 4 bases and J lost 7; bases outside the gene matches: 14. The CDR3 sequence: CASSTWTSGTKEGTQYF. The CDR3 nucleotides read TGTGCCAGCAGCACCTGGACTAGCGGGACTAAAGAGGGGACCCAGTACTTC.

This clonotype was counted between two and nine times. The J gene is TRBJ1-1, the V gene TRBV30; no definite D call. Trimming left V 2 bases short and J 4 bases short, with 5 bases between. The germline V gene has CDR1 GTSNPN and CDR2 SVGIG (reference sequence). This CDR3 contains 11 residues. The CDR3 nucleotides read TGTGCCTGGAGTTTGGGCACTGAAGCTTTCTTT. Protein sequence: CAWSLGTEAFF.